What follows are 8 T cell receptor beta chains derived from one specimen sequenced in a study of shared clonotypes between healthy human individuals. The data were produced by immunoSEQ multiplex PCR, yet TCRdb's version contains in-frame clones alone and is incomplete. The table lists about 99,000 clones, roughly 45% of them singletons. Sequencing input: PBMCs. The receptors were sampled from a woman between 35 and 50 years old in good health. Some clones in this sample may be carry-over from other donors' samples.

By share of the sample, this clone is medium-sized. V usage is TRBV13 and J usage is TRBJ1-5; D gene unclear. The V gene lost 5 bases and the J gene lost 4 bases, with 6 bases spanning the gap. CDR3 size: 12 residues. The V gene's germline CDR1 is PRHDT and CDR2 FYEKMQ (reference sequence). CDR3 nucleotides: TGTGCCAGCAGCGCCAATAATCAGCCCCAGCATTTT. Residues: CASSANNQPQHF. Using reference TRBV13 and TRBJ1-5 for the parts outside the CDR3, the full variable domain is AAGVIQSPRHLIKEKRETATLKCYPIPRHDTVYWYQQGPGQDPQFLISFYEKMQSDKGSIPDRFSAQQFSDYHSELNMSSLELGDSALYFCASSANNQPQHFGDGTRLSIL.

V and J are TRBV25-1 and TRBJ2-7; D is unresolved. V was clipped by 3 bases and J by 6 bases, with 15 bases between them. The CDR3 runs 14 residues. The germline V gene has CDR1 MGHDK and CDR2 SYGVNS. The CDR3 nucleotides are TGTGCCAGCAGTGATTCTCGCTACCTATCCGAGCAGTACTTC. This codes for CASSDSRYLSEQYF.

This clone was counted a single time. Written as DNA, the CDR3 is TGTGCCACCTCTGGGGGGAATGAAAAACTGTTTTTT. It translates to CATSGGNEKLFF. The chain links TRBV2 to TRBJ1-4, with D perhaps TRBD1 (5 bases). The CDR3 extends over 12 amino acids. The V gene's germline CDR1 is SNHLY and CDR2 FYNNEI. Trimming pared 10 bases from V and 5 bases from J, leaving 11 bases between.

This clone was counted many times. The chain recombines TRBV30 with TRBJ2-2; TRBD2 might be the D (5 bases). Trimming stripped 5 bases from V and 5 bases from J, with 12 bases between. This CDR3 spans 13 amino acids. Germline V CDR1 and CDR2: GTSNPN, SVGIG (reference sequence). CDR3 sequence reads: CAWERPRTGELFF. DNA of the CDR3: TGTGCCTGGGAGCGGCCACGGACCGGGGAGCTGTTTTTT. The complete variable domain, with remaining parts taken from reference TRBV30 and TRBJ2-2, reads SQTIHQWPATLVQPVGSPLSLECTVEGTSNPNLYWYRQAAGRGLQLLFYSVGIGQISSEVPQNLSASRPQDRQFILSSKKLLLSDSGFYLCAWERPRTGELFFGEGSRLTVL.

This clone was recorded at least ten times. CDR3 nucleotide sequence: TGTGCCAGCAGCCTAAGCAGGGCTAGTGAGCAGTTCTTC. Protein sequence: CASSLSRASEQFF. The chain is built from TRBV7-3 and TRBJ2-1; D might be TRBD1 (5 bases). The germline V gene has CDR1 SGHTA and CDR2 FQGTGA. V was cut by 5 bases and J by 9 bases, with 14 bases left in between. This CDR3 has 13 amino acids. Full variable domain (rest looked up from reference TRBV7-3 and TRBJ2-1): GAGVSQTPSNKVTEKGKYVELRCDPISGHTALYWYRQSLGQGPEFLIYFQGTGAADDSGLPNDRFFAVRPEGSVSTLKIQRTERGDSAVYLCASSLSRASEQFFGPGTRLTVL.

This clone was counted only a few times. The J gene is TRBJ2-7, the V gene TRBV7-2, with D possibly being TRBD2 (7 bases). Germline lookup yields CDR1 SGHTA and CDR2 FQGNSA. The V end lost 1 base, the J end lost 3 bases, and 13 bases lay between the germline ends. The CDR3 totals 15 residues. CDR3 DNA: TGTGCCAGCAGCTTAGGGGGGGGCGGAGGCTACGAGCAGTACTTC. It codes for CASSLGGGGGYEQYF.

The chain couples TRBV28 to TRBJ2-2; either TRBD1 or TRBD2 may supply D (7 bases each). The CDR3 totals 15 residues. Germline V gives CDR1 MDHEN, CDR2 SYDVKM. V was cut by 8 bases and J by 4 bases, with 17 bases left in between. DNA for the CDR3: TGTGCCAGCGGTGGGAGGGGGCGAGGCACCGGGGAGCTGTTTTTT. Protein sequence: CASGGRGRGTGELFF.

In its sample, this clone was seen a few times. The same CDR3 also results from other DNA sequences found in this sample. The V and J genes are TRBV29-1 and TRBJ1-1; the D is unclear. Germline V lookup: CDR1 SQVTM, CDR2 ANQGSEA. The V and J ends lost 7 bases and 2 bases respectively, with 14 bases between them. The CDR3 sequence is 13 residues long. Here the CDR3 reads CSGRLRGNTEAFF. The CDR3 bases are TGCAGCGGTCGACTCCGGGGAAACACTGAAGCTTTCTTT.